The clone carrying this T cell receptor beta chain showed up just once. Its target is not known. The data were obtained in a study of shared clonotypes between healthy human individuals. The wider study: CD4 naive cells filled three plates per donor, CD4 memory three, CD8 naive two and CD8 memory one. The study, taken as a whole, reports: Larger richness was generally estimated for naive than memory subsets. Roughly 5% of naive CD4 clonotypes were shared across several donors.

Using immunoSEQ multiplex PCR, the repertoire was profiled, and TCRdb retains in-frame clones only, with some absent. The sample includes 1 million to 1.2 million clones, roughly 77% of them seen just once. Every donor, a Caucasian adult, lived in Nashville, Tennessee. The germline V gene has CDR1 SGHRS and CDR2 YFSETQ. The CDR3 is made up of 14 amino acids. Trimming stripped 4 bases from V and 4 bases from J, with 12 bases between. The sequence was obtained from a young man in good health. Some clones in this sample may be carry-over from other donors' samples. V and J are TRBV5-1 and TRBJ2-4, with D possibly matching TRBD2 (5 bases). The sequenced material came from memory CD4+ T cells from PBMCs. Subset noted: CD45RA-negative fraction. CDR3 coding DNA: TGCGCCAGCAGCGGCGAGGGATCGAAAAACATTCAGTACTTC. It codes for CASSGEGSKNIQYF.